This T cell receptor (beta chain) was sequenced during a study of blood T cell repertoires in COVID-19. Overall study: Sites in the United States, Italy and Spain provided acute and convalescent COVID-19 samples.

The CDR3 has 15 residues. Between the trimmed V and J ends, which lost 1 base and 1 base, there was a span of 10 bases. From germline, CDR1 is MDHEN and CDR2 SYDVKM. Clones were read by immunoSEQ multiplex PCR, and TCRdb kept only the in-frame ones, dropping some. The sample includes approximately 61,000 clones, roughly 88% of them seen just once. This TCR came from a woman of 80 years or more with active COVID-19. Material for sequencing was peripheral blood. The chain links TRBV28 to TRBJ1-2; D is perhaps TRBD1 (5 bases). CDR3 sequence reads: CASSLFRTFNYGYTF. Written as DNA, the CDR3 is TGTGCCAGCAGTTTATTTCGGACATTTAACTATGGCTACACCTTC.